This TCR beta chain stems from a study of T cell repertoires in aging, cancer and after chemotherapy. Across the study: Repeat sampling of healthy donors over several months to years showed clear clonal overlap.

This clonotype was found a few times. The antigen is unknown. General study results and limits: No conclusions about immunological memory after chemotherapy can be drawn from the repertoire data. In healthy donors, age-related TCR diversity loss mainly reflected lost richness.

The V gene lost 5 bases and the J gene lost 16 bases, with 15 bases spanning the gap. This CDR3 is built from 11 residues. Multiplex touch-down PCR with TRB-A/B primers amplified rearranged V-D-J TRB sequences. MiXCR was run by TCRdb on the multiplex PCR reads, yielding one entry per CDR3 protein. This sample has some 10,000 distinct CDR3 sequences; approximately 35% occur once, and the top ten carry roughly a tenth. Peripheral blood genomic DNA, not sorted cells or RNA, was the template. This rearrangement joins TRBV12-3 or TRBV12-4 to TRBJ2-1; a possible D gene is TRBD1 (5 bases). The source is a human donor in good health. Input material: blood. The CDR3 reads CASSRGGEAFF. The CDR3 DNA follows: TGTGCCAGCAGTAGGGGCGGAGAGGCATTCTTC.